These 15 T cell receptor beta chains came from one sample sequenced in a study of blood T cell repertoires in COVID-19. The data were produced by immunoSEQ multiplex PCR, yet TCRdb's version contains in-frame clones alone and is incomplete. The sample lists about 200,000 clones, approximately 90% seen once, with roughly a fifth in the top ten. Sequencing used peripheral blood. The source of these receptors is a man aged 55 to 70 with active or convalescent COVID-19.

The chain employs TRBV9 and TRBJ1-3, with D uncertain. CDR1 is SGDLS and CDR2 is YYNGEE in the germline V gene. V dropped 3 bases and J dropped 1 base, with 11 bases sitting between them. The CDR3 loop spans 15 amino acids. CDR3 loop: CASSASQDSGNTIYF. The DNA of the CDR3 is TGTGCCAGCAGCGCCTCGCAGGATTCTGGAAACACCATATATTTT.

The rearrangement uses TRBV6-1 and TRBJ2-6; D remains ambiguous. The CDR3 consists of 16 residues. Trimming shortened V by 1 base and J by 2 bases, and 9 bases separated the two germline ends. From germline, CDR1 is MNHNS and CDR2 SASEGT. CDR3 sequence reads: CASSEGSHAGANVLTF. The CDR3 nucleotides are TGTGCCAGCAGTGAAGGTAGCCACGCTGGGGCCAACGTCCTGACTTTC.

This clone was detected only a few times. The chain uses TRBV19 and TRBJ2-3; 8 nucleotides line up with TRBD1. There are 13 residues in the CDR3. V was pared by 7 bases and J by 5 bases, with 5 bases of the junction left unmatched. Germline lookup yields CDR1 LNHDA and CDR2 SQIVND (reference sequence). CDR3 amino acids: CASNLDRGDTQYF. DNA for the CDR3: TGTGCCAGTAACCTCGACAGGGGAGATACGCAGTATTTT.

The chain employs TRBV5-1 and TRBJ2-5; 8 positions agree with TRBD1. The V gene end was trimmed by 6 bases and the J gene end by 4 bases; junction bases not matched to a gene: 11. Germline CDR1 and CDR2: SGHRS and YFSETQ. The CDR3 loop spans 15 amino acids. The CDR3 nucleotides read TGCGCCAGCACCGCCCTGGACAGGGTGGGAGAGACCCAGTACTTC. Residues: CASTALDRVGETQYF.

This clone appeared a single time. The chain carries TRBV7-2 and TRBJ2-3; no reliable D call. Germline lookup yields CDR1 SGHTA and CDR2 FQGNSA. This CDR3 has 14 amino acids. V was cut by 1 base and J by 0 bases, with 5 bases left in between. The CDR3 sequence is CASSLGASTDTQYF. In nucleotides, the CDR3 is TGTGCCAGCAGCTTAGGGGCTAGCACAGATACGCAGTATTTT.

This clone is a singleton in its sample. This chain uses TRBV7-6 with TRBJ1-5, with 7 bases fitting TRBD1. Germline-derived CDR1 and CDR2 are SGHVS and FNYEAQ. J was trimmed by 1 base and V by 5 bases; bases with no gene match: 11. This CDR3 is built from 17 residues. CDR3 protein: CASSTPDRATSNQPQHF. The CDR3 nucleotides are TGTGCCAGCAGCACACCAGACAGGGCGACCAGCAATCAGCCCCAGCATTTT.

This clone was counted between two and nine times. The rearrangement uses TRBV19 and TRBJ1-2; D is uncertain. The CDR3 extends over 15 amino acids. The V end lost 7 bases, the J end lost 4 bases, and 19 bases lay between the germline ends. The germline V gene has CDR1 LNHDA and CDR2 SQIVND (reference sequence). The CDR3 spells CASTEGDTRSYGYTF. The CDR3 DNA follows: TGTGCCAGTACTGAGGGTGACACTCGAAGCTATGGCTACACCTTC.

The chain recombines TRBV7-9 with TRBJ2-3, with D maybe TRBD1 (6 bases). The CDR3 contains 13 residues. V was trimmed by 6 bases and J by 4 bases, leaving 11 bases between them. The germline V gene has CDR1 SEHNR and CDR2 FQNEAQ (reference sequence). The DNA for the CDR3 is TGTGCCAGCAGGACCGCAGGGGCAGATACGCAGTATTTT. Translated: CASRTAGADTQYF.

The genes are TRBV5-6 and TRBJ2-5; 9 nucleotides match TRBD2. CDR3 length: 16 residues. V was pared by 0 bases and J by 7 bases, with 10 bases of the junction left unmatched. Looked up from germline, CDR1 is SGHDT and CDR2 is YYEEEE. The DNA for the CDR3 is TGTGCCAGCAGCTTGGTCGCTAGCGGGGCCGAGGGGACCCAGTACTTC. It codes for CASSLVASGAEGTQYF.

This chain connects TRBV25-1 to TRBJ1-6; the match to TRBD1 covers 7 bases. Looked up from germline, CDR1 is MGHDK and CDR2 is SYGVNS. The CDR3 spans 16 residues. Trimming took 3 bases from V and 9 from J; bases not matched to a gene: 11. DNA for the CDR3: TGTGCCAGCAGTGATTGGAGACAGGGTCTGTTTTCACCCCTCCACTTT. It yields the protein CASSDWRQGLFSPLHF.

This clone was detected a few times. The V gene is TRBV3-1 (or the pseudogene TRBV3-2), the J gene TRBJ1-2; D not certain. The V gene's germline CDR1 is LGHDT and CDR2 YNNKEL (reference sequence). Trimming pared 3 bases from V and 3 bases from J, leaving 14 bases between. This CDR3 comprises 15 residues. CDR3 sequence: CASSQPGGGYYGYTF. CDR3 sequence (DNA): TGTGCCAGCAGCCAGCCGGGCGGAGGGTACTATGGCTACACCTTC.

The chain recombines TRBV7-3 with TRBJ2-1; 9 nucleotides match TRBD2. The V and J ends lost 5 bases and 7 bases, in that order; junction bases with no gene match: 0. The CDR3 consists of 12 residues. Germline loops: CDR1 SGHTA, CDR2 FQGTGA. This CDR3 reads CASSAGGNEQFF. The CDR3 bases are TGTGCCAGCAGCGCGGGGGGGAATGAGCAGTTCTTC.

The V and J genes are TRBV12-3 or TRBV12-4 and TRBJ1-1; TRBD1 aligns across 9 bases. Trimming cost V 8 bases and J 5 bases; bases outside gene matches: 6. This CDR3 has 13 amino acids. The DNA of the CDR3 is TGTGCCAGCGAGACACAGGGGGCGACTGAAGCTTTCTTT. Amino acid sequence: CASETQGATEAFF.

The chain is built from TRBV2 and TRBJ1-4; no clear D. The V and J ends lost 8 bases and 6 bases respectively, with 7 bases between them. CDR1 and CDR2 (germline): SNHLY, FYNNEI. The CDR3 has 11 residues. Here the CDR3 reads CASGGHEKLFF. CDR3 nucleotide sequence: TGTGCCAGCGGCGGCCATGAAAAACTGTTTTTT.

The chain couples TRBV15 to TRBJ1-4; 7 bases match TRBD1. The CDR3 is made up of 15 amino acids. The trim removed 0 bases at V and 7 bases at J, leaving 5 bases unmatched. Germline V CDR1 and CDR2: LNHNV, YYDKDF (reference sequence). CDR3 DNA: TGTGCCACCAGCAGAGAAACAGGGGAAGGTGAAAAACTGTTTTTT. Translating it yields CATSRETGEGEKLFF.